This TCR beta chain originates from a study of T-cell memory formation after mild COVID-19. Trimming cost V 8 bases and J 6 bases; bases outside gene matches: 10. CDR3 length: 15 amino acids. The germline gives CDR1 LNHDA, CDR2 SQIVND (reference sequence). TCRdb fed the 5' RACE reads into MiXCR, producing one record per CDR3 protein. The sample consists of approximately 60,000 distinct CDR3 sequences, about a tenth of them appearing once. The chain recombines TRBV19 with TRBJ2-1; 10 bases fit TRBD2. Sequenced input: PBMCs or a T cell subset sorted from them (not recorded which). The sequence derives from a man aged 18 to 35 who had mild COVID-19 (a few samples of this study predate the infection). Cell type and time point are not known. The CDR3 nucleotides read TGTGCCAGTTCCTCAGCGGGAGGGAGGGCCAATGAGCAGTTCTTC. Amino acids: CASSSAGGRANEQFF.